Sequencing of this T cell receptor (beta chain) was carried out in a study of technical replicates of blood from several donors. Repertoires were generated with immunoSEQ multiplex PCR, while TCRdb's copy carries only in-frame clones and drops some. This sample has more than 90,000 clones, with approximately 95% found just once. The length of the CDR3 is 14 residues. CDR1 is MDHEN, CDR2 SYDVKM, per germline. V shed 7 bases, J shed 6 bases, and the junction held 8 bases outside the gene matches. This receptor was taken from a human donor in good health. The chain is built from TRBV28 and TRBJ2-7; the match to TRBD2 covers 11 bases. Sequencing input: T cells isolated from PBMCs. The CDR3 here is CASNLLAGVGEQYF. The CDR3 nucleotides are TGTGCCAGCAACCTACTAGCGGGAGTAGGCGAGCAGTACTTC.